Sequencing of this TCR beta chain was carried out in a study of neoadjuvant anti-PD-1 for oral cavity cancer. Whole-study results and caveats: Higher pretreatment Treg/Th17 ratios tracked higher pretreatment blood clonality. With a few patients per group, TCR findings need larger cohorts.

The V gene's germline CDR1 is LGHNA and CDR2 YNFKEQ. V shed 0 bases and J 7 bases; nucleotides not matched to a gene: 4. The CDR3 contains 14 residues. The assay was immunoSEQ multiplex PCR, and TCRdb's table has in-frame clones only and misses some. The sample shows tens of thousands of clones, around 80% of them seen only once. In regard to this clone: No antigen is known for it.

Blood cells were analyzed directly, without culture or expansion. Sample: PBMCs, taken before nivolumab (anti-PD-1) treatment. The V gene is TRBV4-2, the J gene TRBJ2-7, with TRBD2 identical over 9 bases. The origin of this receptor is a person between 40 and 85 years old with oral cavity squamous cell carcinoma. CDR3 protein: CASSQDSGRNEQYF. For the CDR3, the DNA is TGTGCCAGCAGCCAAGATAGCGGGAGAAATGAGCAGTACTTC.